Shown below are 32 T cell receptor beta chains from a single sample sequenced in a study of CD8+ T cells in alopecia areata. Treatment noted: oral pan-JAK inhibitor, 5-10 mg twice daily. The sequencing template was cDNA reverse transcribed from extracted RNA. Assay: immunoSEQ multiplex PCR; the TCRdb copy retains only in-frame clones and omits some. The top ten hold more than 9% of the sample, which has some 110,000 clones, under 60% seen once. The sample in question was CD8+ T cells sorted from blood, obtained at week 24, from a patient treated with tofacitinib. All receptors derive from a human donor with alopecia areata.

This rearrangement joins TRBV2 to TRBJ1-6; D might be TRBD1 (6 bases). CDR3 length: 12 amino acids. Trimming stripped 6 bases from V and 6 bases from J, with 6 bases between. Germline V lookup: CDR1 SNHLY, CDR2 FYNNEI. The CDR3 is CASRDSNSPLHF. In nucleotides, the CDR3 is TGTGCCAGCAGGGACAGTAATTCACCCCTCCACTTT. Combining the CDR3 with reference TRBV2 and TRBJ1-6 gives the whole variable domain EPEVTQTPSHQVTQMGQEVILRCVPISNHLYFYWYRQILGQKVEFLVSFYNNEISEKSEIFDDQFSVERPDGSNFTLKIRSTKLEDSAMYFCASRDSNSPLHFGNGTRLTVT.

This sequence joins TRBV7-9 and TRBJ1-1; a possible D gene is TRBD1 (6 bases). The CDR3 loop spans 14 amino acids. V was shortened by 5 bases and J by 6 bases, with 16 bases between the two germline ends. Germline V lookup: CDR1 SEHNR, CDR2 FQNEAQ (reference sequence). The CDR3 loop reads CASSAPGGLAEAFF. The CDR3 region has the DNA TGTGCCAGCAGCGCCCCCGGGGGCCTGGCTGAAGCTTTCTTT.

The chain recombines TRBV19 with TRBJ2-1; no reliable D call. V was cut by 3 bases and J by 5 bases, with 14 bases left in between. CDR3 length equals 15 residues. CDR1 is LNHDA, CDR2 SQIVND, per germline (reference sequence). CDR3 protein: CASSMWLEDHNEQFF. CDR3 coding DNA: TGTGCCAGTAGTATGTGGCTAGAGGACCACAATGAGCAGTTCTTC.

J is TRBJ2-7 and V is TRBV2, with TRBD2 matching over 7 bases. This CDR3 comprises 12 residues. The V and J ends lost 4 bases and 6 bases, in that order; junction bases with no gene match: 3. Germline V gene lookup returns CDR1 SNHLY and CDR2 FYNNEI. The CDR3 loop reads CASSGEGGEQYF. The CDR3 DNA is TGTGCCAGCAGTGGGGAGGGTGGCGAGCAGTACTTC. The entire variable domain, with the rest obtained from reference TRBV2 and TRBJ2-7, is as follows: EPEVTQTPSHQVTQMGQEVILRCVPISNHLYFYWYRQILGQKVEFLVSFYNNEISEKSEIFDDQFSVERPDGSNFTLKIRSTKLEDSAMYFCASSGEGGEQYFGPGTRLTVT.

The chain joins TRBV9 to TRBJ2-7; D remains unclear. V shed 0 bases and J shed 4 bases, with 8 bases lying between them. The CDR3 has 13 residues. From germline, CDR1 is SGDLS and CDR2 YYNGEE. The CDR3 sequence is CASSVAAGYEQYF. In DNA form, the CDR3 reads TGTGCCAGCAGCGTAGCTGCTGGGTACGAGCAGTACTTC.

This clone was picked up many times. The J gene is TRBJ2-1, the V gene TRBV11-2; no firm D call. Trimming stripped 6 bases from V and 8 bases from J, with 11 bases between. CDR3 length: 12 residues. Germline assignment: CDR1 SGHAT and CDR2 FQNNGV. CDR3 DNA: TGTGCCAGCAGGTTGACGGCCCATGAGCAGTTCTTC. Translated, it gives CASRLTAHEQFF.

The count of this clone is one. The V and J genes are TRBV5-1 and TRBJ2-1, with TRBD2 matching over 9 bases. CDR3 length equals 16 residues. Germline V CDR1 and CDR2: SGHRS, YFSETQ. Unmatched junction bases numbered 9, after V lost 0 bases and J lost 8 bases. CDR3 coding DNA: TGCGCCAGCAGCTTGGCGTTGGCGGGGGGGCTCTATGAGCAGTTCTTC. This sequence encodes CASSLALAGGLYEQFF. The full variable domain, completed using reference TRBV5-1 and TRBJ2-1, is KAGVTQTPRYLIKTRGQQVTLSCSPISGHRSVSWYQQTPGQGLQFLFEYFSETQRNKGNFPGRFSGRQFSNSRSEMNVSTLELGDSALYLCASSLALAGGLYEQFFGPGTRLTVL.

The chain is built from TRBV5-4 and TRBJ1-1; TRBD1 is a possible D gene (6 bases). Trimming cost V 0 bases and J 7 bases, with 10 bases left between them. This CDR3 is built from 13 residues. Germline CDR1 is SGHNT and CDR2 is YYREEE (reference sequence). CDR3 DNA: TGTGCCAGCAGCTTGGACAGGGCGATTGAAGCTTTCTTT. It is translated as CASSLDRAIEAFF.

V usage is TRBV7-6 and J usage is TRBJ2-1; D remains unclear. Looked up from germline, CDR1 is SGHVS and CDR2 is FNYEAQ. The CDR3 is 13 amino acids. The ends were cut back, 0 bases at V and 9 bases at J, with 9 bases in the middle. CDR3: CASSLARTTEQFF. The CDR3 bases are TGTGCCAGCAGCTTAGCGCGAACAACTGAGCAGTTCTTC.

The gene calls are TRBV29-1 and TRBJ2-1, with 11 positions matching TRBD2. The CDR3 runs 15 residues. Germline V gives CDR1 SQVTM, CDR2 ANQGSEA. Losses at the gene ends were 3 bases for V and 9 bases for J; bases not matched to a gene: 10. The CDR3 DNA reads TGCAGCGTTGATCTTGAGACTAGCGGGGTAGGTGAGCAGTTCTTC. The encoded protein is CSVDLETSGVGEQFF.

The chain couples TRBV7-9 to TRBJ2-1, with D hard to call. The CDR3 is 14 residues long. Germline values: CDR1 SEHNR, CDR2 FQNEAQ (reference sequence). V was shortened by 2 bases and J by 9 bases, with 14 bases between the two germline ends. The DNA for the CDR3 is TGTGCCAGCAGCTTACCGATTCGGGTTGGTGAGCAGTTCTTC. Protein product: CASSLPIRVGEQFF.

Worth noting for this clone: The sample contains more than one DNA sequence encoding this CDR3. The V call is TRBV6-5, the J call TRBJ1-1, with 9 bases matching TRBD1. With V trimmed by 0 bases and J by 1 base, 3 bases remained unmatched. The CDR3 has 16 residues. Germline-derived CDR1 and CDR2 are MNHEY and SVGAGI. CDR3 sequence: CASSYSLDRGNTEAFF. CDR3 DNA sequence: TGTGCCAGCAGTTACTCTTTGGACAGGGGGAACACTGAAGCTTTCTTT.

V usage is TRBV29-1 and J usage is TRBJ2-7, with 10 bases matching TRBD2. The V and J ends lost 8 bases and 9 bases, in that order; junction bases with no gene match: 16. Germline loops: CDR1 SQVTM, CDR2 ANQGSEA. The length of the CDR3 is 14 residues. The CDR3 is CSLRAGGNLRGQYF. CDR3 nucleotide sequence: TGCAGCCTTCGAGCGGGGGGGAACCTACGAGGGCAGTACTTC.

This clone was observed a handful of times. The CDR3 coding sequence is TGCAGCGTTGTGGCAGATCGGACAGATACGCAGTATTTT. Amino acid sequence: CSVVADRTDTQYF. The chain links TRBV29-1 to TRBJ2-3; no clear D. This CDR3 is 13 amino acids long. V was clipped by 4 bases and J by 3 bases, with 11 bases between them. Per the germline V gene, CDR1 is SQVTM and CDR2 is ANQGSEA.

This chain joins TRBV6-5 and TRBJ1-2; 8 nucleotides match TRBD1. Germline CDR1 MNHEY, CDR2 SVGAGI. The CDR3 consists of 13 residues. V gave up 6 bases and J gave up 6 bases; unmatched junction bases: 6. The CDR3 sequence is CASSPGQVNGYTF. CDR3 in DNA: TGTGCCAGCAGCCCGGGACAGGTTAATGGCTACACCTTC.

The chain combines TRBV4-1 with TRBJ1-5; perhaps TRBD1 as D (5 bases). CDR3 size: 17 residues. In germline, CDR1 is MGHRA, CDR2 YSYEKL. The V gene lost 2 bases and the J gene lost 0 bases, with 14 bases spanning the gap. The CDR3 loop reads CASSQQPRGSSNQPQHF. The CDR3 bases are TGCGCCAGCAGCCAACAACCCCGGGGCAGTAGCAATCAGCCCCAGCATTTT.

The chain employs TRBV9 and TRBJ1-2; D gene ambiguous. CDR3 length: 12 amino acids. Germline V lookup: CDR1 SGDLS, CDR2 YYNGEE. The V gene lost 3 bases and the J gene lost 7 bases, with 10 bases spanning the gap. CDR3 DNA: TGTGCCAGCAGCGCAGCTACGGGTGGCTACACCTTC. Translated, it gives CASSAATGGYTF.

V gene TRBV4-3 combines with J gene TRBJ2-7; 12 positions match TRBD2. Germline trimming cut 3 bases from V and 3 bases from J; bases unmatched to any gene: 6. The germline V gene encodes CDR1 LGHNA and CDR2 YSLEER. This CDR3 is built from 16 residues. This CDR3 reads CASSQSSGGEDYEQYF. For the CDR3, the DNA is TGCGCCAGCAGCCAGTCTAGCGGGGGGGAAGACTACGAGCAGTACTTC.

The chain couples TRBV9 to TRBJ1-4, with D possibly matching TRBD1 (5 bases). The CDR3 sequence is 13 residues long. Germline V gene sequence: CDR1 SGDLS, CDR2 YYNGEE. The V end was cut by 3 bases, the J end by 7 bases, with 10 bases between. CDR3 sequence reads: CASSAPGGEKLFF. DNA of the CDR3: TGTGCCAGCAGCGCACCCGGGGGTGAAAAACTGTTTTTT.

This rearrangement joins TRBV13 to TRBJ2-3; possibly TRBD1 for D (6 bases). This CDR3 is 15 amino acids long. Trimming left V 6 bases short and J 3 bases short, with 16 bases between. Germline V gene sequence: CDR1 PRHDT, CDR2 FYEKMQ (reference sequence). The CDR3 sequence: CASSSDSLRTDTQYF. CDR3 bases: TGTGCCAGCAGTTCGGACAGTTTGCGAACAGATACGCAGTATTTT. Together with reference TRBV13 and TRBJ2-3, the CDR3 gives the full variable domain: AAGVIQSPRHLIKEKRETATLKCYPIPRHDTVYWYQQGPGQDPQFLISFYEKMQSDKGSIPDRFSAQQFSDYHSELNMSSLELGDSALYFCASSSDSLRTDTQYFGPGTRLTVL.

The CDR3 coding sequence is TGTGCCAGCAGCGTCGCGGCCGGGGAGCTGTTTTTT. It codes for CASSVAAGELFF. V is TRBV5-6 and J is TRBJ2-2; D gene ambiguous. CDR3 size: 12 residues. The V end lost 4 bases, the J end lost 6 bases, and 7 bases lay between the germline ends. CDR1 is SGHDT, CDR2 YYEEEE, per germline.

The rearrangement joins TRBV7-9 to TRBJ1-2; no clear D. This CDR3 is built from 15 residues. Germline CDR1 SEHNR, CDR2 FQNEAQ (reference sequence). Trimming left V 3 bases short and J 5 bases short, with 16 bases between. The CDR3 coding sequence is TGTGCCAGCAGCTTTCCAACCCGCGTAGGGTATGGCTACACCTTC. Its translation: CASSFPTRVGYGYTF. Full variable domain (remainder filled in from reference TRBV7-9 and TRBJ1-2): DTGVSQNPRHKITKRGQNVTFRCDPISEHNRLYWYRQTLGQGPEFLTYFQNEAQLEKSRLLSDRFSAERPKGSFSTLEIQRTEQGDSAMYLCASSFPTRVGYGYTFGSGTRLTVV.

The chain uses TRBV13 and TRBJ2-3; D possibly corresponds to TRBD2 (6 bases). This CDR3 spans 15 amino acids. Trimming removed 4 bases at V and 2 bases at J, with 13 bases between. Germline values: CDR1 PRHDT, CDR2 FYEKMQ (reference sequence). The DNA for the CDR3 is TGTGCCAGCAGCTCTTCGGGGGTCCCCACAGATACGCAGTATTTT. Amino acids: CASSSSGVPTDTQYF. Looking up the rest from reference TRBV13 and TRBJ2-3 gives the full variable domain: AAGVIQSPRHLIKEKRETATLKCYPIPRHDTVYWYQQGPGQDPQFLISFYEKMQSDKGSIPDRFSAQQFSDYHSELNMSSLELGDSALYFCASSSSGVPTDTQYFGPGTRLTVL.

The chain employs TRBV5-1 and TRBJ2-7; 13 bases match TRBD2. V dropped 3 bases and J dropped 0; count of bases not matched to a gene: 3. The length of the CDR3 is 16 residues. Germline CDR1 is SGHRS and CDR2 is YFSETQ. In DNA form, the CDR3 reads TGCGCCAGCAGCTGGACTAGCGGGGGATTCTCCTACGAGCAGTACTTC. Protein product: CASSWTSGGFSYEQYF.

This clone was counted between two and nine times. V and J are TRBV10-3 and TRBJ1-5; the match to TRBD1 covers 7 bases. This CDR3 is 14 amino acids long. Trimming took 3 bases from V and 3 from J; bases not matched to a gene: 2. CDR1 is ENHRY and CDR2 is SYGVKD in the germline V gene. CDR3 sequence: CAISDTGDNQPQHF. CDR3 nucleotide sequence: TGTGCCATCAGTGACACAGGGGACAATCAGCCCCAGCATTTT.

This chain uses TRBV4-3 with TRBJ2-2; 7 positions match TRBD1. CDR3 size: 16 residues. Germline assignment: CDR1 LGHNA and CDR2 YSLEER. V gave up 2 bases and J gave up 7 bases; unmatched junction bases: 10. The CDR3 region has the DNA TGCGCCAGCAGCCAACTTGACAGGGCCAACCTCGGGGAGCTGTTTTTT. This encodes CASSQLDRANLGELFF.

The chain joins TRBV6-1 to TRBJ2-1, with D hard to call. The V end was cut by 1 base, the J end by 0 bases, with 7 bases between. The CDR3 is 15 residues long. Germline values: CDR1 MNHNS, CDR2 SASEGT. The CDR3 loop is CASSEEISSYNEQFF. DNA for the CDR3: TGTGCCAGCAGTGAAGAGATTTCCTCCTACAATGAGCAGTTCTTC.

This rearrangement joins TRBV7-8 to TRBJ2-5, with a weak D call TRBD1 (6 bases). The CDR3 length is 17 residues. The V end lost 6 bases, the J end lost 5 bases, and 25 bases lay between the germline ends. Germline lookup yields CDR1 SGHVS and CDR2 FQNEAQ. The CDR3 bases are TGTGCCAGCAGTCCTACTCTATACGGGACACCCGGGGAGACCCAGTACTTC. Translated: CASSPTLYGTPGETQYF.

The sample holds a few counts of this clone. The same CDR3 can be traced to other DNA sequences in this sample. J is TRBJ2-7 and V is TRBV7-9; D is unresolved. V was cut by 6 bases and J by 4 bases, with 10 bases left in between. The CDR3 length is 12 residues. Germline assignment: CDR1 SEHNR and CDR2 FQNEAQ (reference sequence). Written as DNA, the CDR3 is TGTGCCAGCAGTTCCGAATCTTACGAGCAGTACTTC. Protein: CASSSESYEQYF.

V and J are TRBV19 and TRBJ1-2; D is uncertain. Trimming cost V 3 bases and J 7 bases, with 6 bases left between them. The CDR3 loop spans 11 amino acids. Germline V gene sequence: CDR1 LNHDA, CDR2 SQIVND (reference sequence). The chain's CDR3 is CASSIGPGYTF. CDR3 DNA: TGTGCCAGTAGTATTGGGCCTGGCTACACCTTC.

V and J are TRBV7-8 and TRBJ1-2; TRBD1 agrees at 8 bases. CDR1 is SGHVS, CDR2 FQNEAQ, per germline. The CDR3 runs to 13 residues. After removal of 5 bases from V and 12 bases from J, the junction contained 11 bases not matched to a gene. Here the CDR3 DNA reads TGTGCCAGCAGCCTCCAGGGGGCACAAGTCCACACCTTC. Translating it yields CASSLQGAQVHTF.

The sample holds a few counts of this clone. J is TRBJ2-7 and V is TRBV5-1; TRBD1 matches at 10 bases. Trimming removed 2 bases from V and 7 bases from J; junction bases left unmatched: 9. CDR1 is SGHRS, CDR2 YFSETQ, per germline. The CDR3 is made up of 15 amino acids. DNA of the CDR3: TGCGCCAGCAGCTTACCGCCGGGACAGGGGACGGAGCAGTACTTC. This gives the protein CASSLPPGQGTEQYF.